The 31 T cell receptor beta chains given below trace back to one sample, sequenced in a study of early T cells in non-severe SARS-CoV-2 infection. Using its own MiXCR run on the 5' RACE reads, TCRdb lists one record per CDR3 protein. The data hold roughly 45,000 distinct CDR3 sequences, with about 6.2% observed a single time. The sample in question was whole blood, obtained at baseline. These TCRs come from an adult who was a healthcare worker with PCR-confirmed SARS-CoV-2 infection or an uninfected control (not recorded which).

The J gene is TRBJ1-1, the V gene TRBV6-1; D is possibly TRBD1 (5 bases). Trimming took off 7 bases at V and 5 bases at J, with 17 bases between the two ends. This CDR3 comprises 14 residues. Per germline, CDR1 MNHNS and CDR2 SASEGT. Here the CDR3 DNA reads TGTGCCAGCAACGAGGTTGTGGGGCTGACTGAAGCTTTCTTT. Translating gives CASNEVVGLTEAFF.

The chain recombines TRBV27 with TRBJ2-6; TRBD1 aligns across 7 bases. From germline, CDR1 is MNHEY and CDR2 SMNVEV (reference sequence). There are 16 residues in the CDR3. J gave up 0 bases and V 5 bases, and 4 bases lay outside the gene matches. The CDR3 DNA sequence: TGTGCCAGCAGTGGGACAGCGAGCTCTGGGGCCAACGTCCTGACTTTC. It is translated as CASSGTASSGANVLTF.

A few counts support this clonotype. V gene TRBV7-8 combines with J gene TRBJ1-1; TRBD1 matches at 7 bases. With 6 bases clipped from V and 2 bases from J, the junction kept 9 bases outside the gene matches. The V gene's germline CDR1 is SGHVS and CDR2 FQNEAQ. There are 15 residues in the CDR3. The CDR3 is CASRSTGSDNTEAFF. In DNA, the CDR3 is TGTGCCAGCAGGTCGACAGGGTCGGATAACACTGAAGCTTTCTTT. Together with reference TRBV7-8 and TRBJ1-1, the CDR3 gives the full variable domain: GAGVSQSPRYKVAKRGQDVALRCDPISGHVSLFWYQQALGQGPEFLTYFQNEAQLDKSGLPSDRFFAERPEGSVSTLKIQRTQQEDSAVYLCASRSTGSDNTEAFFGQGTRLTVV.

The rearrangement uses TRBV4-3 and TRBJ2-3; possibly TRBD1 or TRBD2 for D (5 bases each). The V gene's germline CDR1 is LGHNA and CDR2 YSLEER. Trimming left V 0 bases short and J 3 bases short, with 13 bases between. The CDR3 has 16 residues. CDR3 sequence reads: CASSQDNAWGTDTQYF. CDR3 DNA: TGCGCCAGCAGCCAAGATAACGCCTGGGGGACAGATACGCAGTATTTT.

This clonotype came up a few times. V usage is TRBV10-3 and J usage is TRBJ2-7; D not resolved. The CDR3 loop spans 12 amino acids. V lost 2 bases, J lost 7 bases, and 9 bases lay in between. Germline V gene lookup returns CDR1 ENHRY and CDR2 SYGVKD. The CDR3 region is CAISETNFEQYF. The CDR3 region has the DNA TGTGCCATCAGTGAGACAAACTTTGAGCAGTACTTC.

The rearrangement uses TRBV28 and TRBJ2-7; no reliable D call. The CDR3 covers 12 residues. Trimming pared 5 bases from V and 3 bases from J, leaving 8 bases between. Per germline, CDR1 MDHEN and CDR2 SYDVKM. The CDR3 loop is CASSLPRYEQYF. The CDR3 DNA follows: TGTGCCAGCAGTCTCCCCCGCTACGAGCAGTACTTC. The full variable domain, its missing parts supplied by reference TRBV28 and TRBJ2-7, is DVKVTQSSRYLVKRTGEKVFLECVQDMDHENMFWYRQDPGLGLRLIYFSYDVKMKEKGDIPEGYSVSREKKERFSLILESASTNQTSMYLCASSLPRYEQYFGPGTRLTVT.

This clonotype was detected only a few times. The chain is built from TRBV18 and TRBJ2-3, with 12 bases fitting TRBD2. With V trimmed by 4 bases and J by 0 bases, 5 bases remained unmatched. The CDR3 consists of 17 residues. From germline, CDR1 is KGHSH and CDR2 LQKENI. The CDR3, as DNA: TGTGCCAGCTCACACCGACTAGCGGGAGATAGCACAGATACGCAGTATTTT. Translated: CASSHRLAGDSTDTQYF.

There are many counts of this clonotype. The chain couples TRBV20-1 to TRBJ2-2; TRBD2 matches at 12 bases. Trimming removed 2 bases from V and 3 bases from J; junction bases left unmatched: 7. CDR3 length: 17 residues. CDR1 and CDR2 from the germline V gene are DFQATT and SNEGSKA (reference sequence). CDR3 loop: CSARISLAGGYTGELFF. The CDR3 DNA reads as TGCAGTGCTAGAATATCTCTAGCGGGAGGGTACACCGGGGAGCTGTTTTTT.

The chain is built from TRBV3-1 and TRBJ1-1, with 9 bases aligning to TRBD1. This CDR3 is built from 15 residues. Trimming cost V 3 bases and J 1 base; bases outside gene matches: 3. Looked up from germline, CDR1 is LGHDT and CDR2 is YNNKEL (reference sequence). The CDR3 reads CASSHPDRGNTEAFF. In nucleotides, the CDR3 is TGTGCCAGCAGCCACCCGGACAGGGGGAACACTGAAGCTTTCTTT.

A few counts support this clonotype. The rearrangement links TRBV12-3 or TRBV12-4 to TRBJ2-3; D perhaps matches TRBD2 (5 bases). V dropped 3 bases and J dropped 1 base, with 8 bases sitting between them. The CDR3 spans 14 residues. CDR3 in DNA: TGTGCCAGCAGTTTTCTGCGGGGCACAGATACGCAGTATTTT. Its protein product is CASSFLRGTDTQYF.

This clonotype was seen only a few times. The V call is TRBV6-5, the J call TRBJ1-6, with D perhaps TRBD1 (5 bases). The germline CDR1 and CDR2 sequences are MNHEY and SVGAGI. V was trimmed by 6 bases and J by 6 bases, leaving 18 bases between them. The CDR3 runs 16 residues. CDR3 sequence: CASRAGRLALNSPLHF. Here the CDR3 DNA reads TGTGCCAGCAGGGCGGGACGCCTGGCCCTTAATTCACCCCTCCACTTT.

This clonotype appeared many times. The chain couples TRBV6-4 to TRBJ2-6; D call uncertain. Trimming removed 6 bases from V and 0 bases from J, with 6 bases in between. Germline V gene sequence: CDR1 MRHNA, CDR2 SNTAGT. The CDR3 totals 14 residues. CDR3 bases: TGTGCCAGCAGGACGGACTCTGGGGCCAACGTCCTGACTTTC. Translation: CASRTDSGANVLTF.

Only a few counts were recorded for this clonotype. This chain links TRBV20-1 with TRBJ2-1; TRBD2 matches at 8 bases. From germline, CDR1 is DFQATT and CDR2 SNEGSKA (reference sequence). The CDR3 sequence is 15 residues long. V dropped 3 bases and J dropped 10; count of bases not matched to a gene: 14. CDR3 sequence (DNA): TGCAGTGCTAGTTCAGCGGAAACCGGGAGGGGAGAGCAGTTCTTC. Its protein is CSASSAETGRGEQFF.

This clonotype was picked up many times. The chain recombines TRBV28 with TRBJ2-7; D call uncertain. CDR3 length: 12 amino acids. Germline-derived CDR1 and CDR2 are MDHEN and SYDVKM. V was shortened by 4 bases and J by 9 bases, with 13 bases between the two germline ends. This chain's CDR3 is CASSSRLTSQYF. The CDR3 bases are TGTGCCAGCAGTTCCCGACTGACTTCGCAGTACTTC.

V and J are TRBV12-3 or TRBV12-4 and TRBJ1-3; TRBD1 matches 8 bases. With 5 bases clipped from V and 4 bases from J, the junction kept 4 bases outside the gene matches. This CDR3 has 14 residues. CDR3 nucleotides: TGTGCCAGCAGTACCGGGACAGGAGGAAACACCATATATTTT. Amino acids: CASSTGTGGNTIYF.

This chain uses TRBV27 with TRBJ1-5; D ambiguous. The length of the CDR3 is 14 residues. Germline CDR1 and CDR2: MNHEY and SMNVEV (reference sequence). V dropped 5 bases and J dropped 5 bases, with 13 bases sitting between them. The CDR3 protein is CASSGSSIHQPQHF. For the CDR3, the DNA is TGTGCCAGCAGTGGATCTTCTATCCATCAGCCCCAGCATTTT.

This clonotype was observed a few times. The gene calls are TRBV20-1 and TRBJ1-1; a weak D match, TRBD1 (6 bases). The length of the CDR3 is 15 residues. V was cut by 3 bases and J by 2 bases, with 16 bases left in between. Germline values: CDR1 DFQATT, CDR2 SNEGSKA (reference sequence). CDR3 coding DNA: TGCAGTGCTAGCCGCGGACAGCCAGTTAACACTGAAGCTTTCTTT. Translation gives CSASRGQPVNTEAFF.

In its sample, this clonotype was seen many times. The chain uses TRBV5-1 and TRBJ2-3; no clear D gene. Between the trimmed V and J ends, which lost 0 bases and 5 bases, there was a span of 7 bases. This CDR3 is 13 amino acids long. Germline V gene data show CDR1 as SGHRS and CDR2 as YFSETQ. This CDR3 reads CASSLVLEDTQYF. Here the CDR3 DNA reads TGCGCCAGCAGCTTGGTATTAGAAGATACGCAGTATTTT.

This clonotype was observed a handful of times. The chain joins TRBV19 to TRBJ2-4, with 7 nucleotides matching TRBD2. V was pared by 3 bases and J by 4 bases, with 6 bases of the junction left unmatched. The CDR3 extends over 15 amino acids. Germline assignment: CDR1 LNHDA and CDR2 SQIVND (reference sequence). CDR3 nucleotide sequence: TGTGCCAGTAGTATTCCTAGCGGACCTAAAAACATTCAGTACTTC. This translates into CASSIPSGPKNIQYF.

This clonotype was found a few times. The J gene is TRBJ2-7, the V gene TRBV3-1; TRBD2 agrees at 9 bases. Germline V lookup: CDR1 LGHDT, CDR2 YNNKEL (reference sequence). V shed 4 bases and J 4 bases; nucleotides not matched to a gene: 8. The CDR3 runs to 15 residues. The CDR3 loop reads CASSPETSGVYEQYF. CDR3 nucleotides: TGTGCCAGCAGCCCGGAGACTAGCGGAGTTTACGAGCAGTACTTC.

This clonotype was counted ten times or more. The V and J genes are TRBV5-5 and TRBJ2-1, with a weak D call TRBD1 (7 bases). The CDR3 is 15 amino acids. Germline CDR1 and CDR2: SGHKS and YYEKEE (reference sequence). Trimming cost V 0 bases and J 9 bases, with 16 bases left between them. The CDR3 nucleotides read TGTGCCAGCAGCTTGGGACCCTACAGGGGAGGTGAGCAGTTCTTC. Its protein is CASSLGPYRGGEQFF.

The chain employs TRBV29-1 and TRBJ2-2; D remains unclear. Trimming left V 7 bases short and J 5 bases short, with 11 bases between. The CDR3 runs 12 residues. Germline values: CDR1 SQVTM, CDR2 ANQGSEA. CDR3 nucleotides: TGCAGCGCATATGAAGGTACCGGGGAGCTGTTTTTT. This encodes CSAYEGTGELFF.

Ten or more counts support this clonotype. Written as DNA, the CDR3 is TGTGCCAGTAGTACCGTTACAGGGTGGGATCAGCCCCAGCATTTT. This codes for CASSTVTGWDQPQHF. The V gene is TRBV19, the J gene TRBJ1-5, with D tentatively TRBD1 (6 bases). Trimming left V 4 bases short and J 5 bases short, with 15 bases between. This CDR3 is built from 15 residues. The V gene's germline CDR1 is LNHDA and CDR2 SQIVND (reference sequence).

This chain joins TRBV18 and TRBJ2-5, with D possibly TRBD1 on 6 matching bases. V lost 3 bases, J lost 3 bases, and 8 bases lay in between. Germline CDR1 is KGHSH and CDR2 is LQKENI. The CDR3 is 13 residues long. Here the CDR3 DNA reads TGTGCCAGCTCACCGAGGACAGAAGAGACCCAGTACTTC. As protein: CASSPRTEETQYF.

This clonotype was seen many times. This sequence joins TRBV5-1 and TRBJ2-1; a weak D match, TRBD2 (5 bases). This CDR3 is 16 amino acids long. Germline V lookup: CDR1 SGHRS, CDR2 YFSETQ. Trimming took 0 bases from V and 4 from J, leaving 14 bases between them. CDR3 sequence: CASSLVTGWIYNEQFF. As DNA, the CDR3 is TGCGCCAGCAGCTTGGTTACGGGATGGATTTACAATGAGCAGTTCTTC.

This clonotype occurred many times. The chain combines TRBV19 with TRBJ2-3, with 7 positions matching TRBD2. The J segment lost 8 bases and the V segment lost 5 bases, leaving 10 bases of the junction unmatched. The CDR3 is made up of 14 amino acids. Germline CDR1 LNHDA, CDR2 SQIVND (reference sequence). The CDR3 DNA follows: TGTGCCAGTAGTTTCGCGGCGGGAGAGGCTACGCAGTATTTT. It translates to CASSFAAGEATQYF.

The rearrangement links TRBV5-1 to TRBJ1-2; TRBD1 agrees at 10 bases. Germline assignment: CDR1 SGHRS and CDR2 YFSETQ. The CDR3 runs 15 residues. The junction had 5 bases not matched to a gene; V was cut back by 4 bases and J by 2 bases. Written as DNA, the CDR3 is TGCGCCAGCAGCCAGCGGGACAGGGGCAACTATGGCTACACCTTC. It specifies CASSQRDRGNYGYTF.

Many counts were recorded for this clonotype. This chain links TRBV7-9 with TRBJ1-5, with D tentatively TRBD1 (6 bases). Between the trimmed V and J ends, which lost 5 bases and 7 bases, there was a span of 15 bases. The CDR3 extends over 14 amino acids. Germline V gene lookup returns CDR1 SEHNR and CDR2 FQNEAQ (reference sequence). CDR3 DNA: TGTGCCAGCAGCACTAACAGGGAAGGACAGCCCCAGCATTTT. It translates to CASSTNREGQPQHF. The full variable domain, rest sourced from reference TRBV7-9 and TRBJ1-5, is DTGVSQNPRHKITKRGQNVTFRCDPISEHNRLYWYRQTLGQGPEFLTYFQNEAQLEKSRLLSDRFSAERPKGSFSTLEIQRTEQGDSAMYLCASSTNREGQPQHFGDGTRLSIL.

This clonotype was observed a handful of times. The rearrangement joins TRBV24-1 to TRBJ2-6; 14 bases are a match to TRBD2. The trim removed 3 bases at V and 4 bases at J, leaving 4 bases unmatched. This CDR3 is built from 18 residues. Germline V lookup: CDR1 KGHDR, CDR2 SFDVKD. The CDR3 bases are TGTGCCACCAGTGATGCGACTAGCGGGAGGGCCGGGGCCAACGTCCTGACTTTC. Translation gives CATSDATSGRAGANVLTF.

This clonotype was counted a few times. The rearrangement links TRBV29-1 to TRBJ2-4; 10 bases are a match to TRBD1. The germline V gene has CDR1 SQVTM and CDR2 ANQGSEA. The CDR3 is 14 residues long. V was clipped by 5 bases and J by 2 bases; unmatched bases: 3. CDR3 in DNA: TGCAGCGTTCGACAGGGGGCCACCAAAAACATTCAGTACTTC. Protein sequence: CSVRQGATKNIQYF.

V and J are TRBV5-4 and TRBJ2-2; TRBD2 matches at 9 bases. The length of the CDR3 is 16 residues. The V gene end was trimmed by 4 bases and the J gene end by 0 bases; junction bases not matched to a gene: 4. CDR1 SGHNT and CDR2 YYREEE come from the germline V gene (reference sequence). The CDR3 reads CASSRTSAANTGELFF. DNA of the CDR3: TGTGCCAGCAGCCGGACTAGCGCCGCGAACACCGGGGAGCTGTTTTTT.